Presented here are 12 T cell receptor beta chains from one specimen sequenced in a study of tumor-infiltrating lymphocytes in oesophageal squamous cell carcinoma. TCRdb itself ran the PCR reads through MiXCR, one entry per CDR3 protein. In the table there are some 20,000 distinct CDR3 sequences, about 46% of which are singletons. The sample taken for sequencing was esophageal tumor tissue. The origin of the receptors is a male donor with esophageal squamous cell carcinoma.

With respect to this clonotype: It may be a read error: a sequence one base away is much more abundant. The genes are TRBV27 and TRBJ1-4; D is undetermined. Trimming removed 2 bases from V and 5 bases from J, with 12 bases in between. Germline CDR1 reads MNHEY; CDR2 reads SMNVEV (reference sequence). The CDR3 sequence is 15 residues long. DNA of the CDR3: TGTGCCAGCAGTTTAATGTACAGCAGAAATGAAAAACTGTTTTTT. Translation gives CASSLMYSRNEKLFF.

By sample share, this clonotype is medium-sized. The rearrangement joins TRBV27 to TRBJ2-1, with D unresolved. With 8 bases removed from V and 1 base from J, the gap between germline ends came to 3 bases. The germline CDR1 and CDR2 sequences are MNHEY and SMNVEV (reference sequence). The CDR3 sequence is 11 residues long. This CDR3 reads CASVSYNEQFF. As DNA, the CDR3 is TGTGCCAGCGTTTCCTACAATGAGCAGTTCTTC.

The genes are TRBV24-1 and TRBJ2-6; 13 positions agree with TRBD2. CDR1 is KGHDR and CDR2 is SFDVKD in the germline V gene. This CDR3 contains 19 residues. V was pared by 9 bases and J by 0 bases, with 10 bases of the junction left unmatched. The CDR3 DNA sequence: TGTGCCACCTCTGGGTCGGGACTAGCGGGAAACTCTGGGGCCAACGTCCTGACTTTC. It is translated as CATSGSGLAGNSGANVLTF.

The genes are TRBV6-8 and TRBJ2-5; maybe TRBD2 (6 bases). TRBJ2-1 explains the end of the DNA better; the J call may be wrong. Germline lookup yields CDR1 MNHGY and CDR2 SAAAGT. CDR3 length equals 13 residues. CDR3 sequence reads: CASRGTGGHEQFF. DNA of the CDR3: TGTGCCAGCAGGGGAACCGGGGGACATGAGCAGTTCTTC.

This clonotype was picked up a small number of times. A much larger clone lies a single base off, so this may be a read error. Written as DNA, the CDR3 is TGTGCCATCAGTGAGTCGACTGGCGGGAGTGCGAATGAGCAGTACTTC. Its translation: CAISESTGGSANEQYF. J is TRBJ2-7 and V is TRBV10-3; the match to TRBD2 covers 7 bases. J gave up 7 bases and V 0 bases, and 12 bases lay outside the gene matches. There are 16 residues in the CDR3. CDR1 and CDR2 from the germline V gene are ENHRY and SYGVKD.

V and J are TRBV5-8 and TRBJ2-7; TRBD2 matches at 7 bases. The CDR3 is made up of 14 amino acids. Germline CDR1 reads SGHTS; CDR2 reads YDEGEE. V lost 7 bases, J lost 3 bases, and 10 bases stayed unmatched. CDR3 residues: CASGYSGGVYEQYF. In DNA, the CDR3 is TGTGCCAGCGGATATTCGGGAGGTGTCTACGAGCAGTACTTC.

The CDR3 nucleotides read TGTGCCAGCAGCTTAAGTTCAGGGGGCAATGAGCAGTACTTC. It specifies CASSLSSGGNEQYF. The rearrangement uses TRBV7-3 and TRBJ2-5; 8 bases match TRBD1. The CDR3 totals 14 residues. With 1 base clipped from V and 11 bases from J, the junction kept 9 bases outside the gene matches. Germline loops: CDR1 SGHTA, CDR2 FQGTGA.

The chain is built from TRBV9 and TRBJ2-2; D ambiguous. Trimming took 2 bases from V and 3 from J, leaving 8 bases between them. CDR1 and CDR2 from the germline V gene are SGDLS and YYNGEE. This CDR3 is built from 14 residues. CDR3 sequence: CASSVHPDTGELFF. As DNA, the CDR3 is TGTGCCAGCAGCGTCCACCCGGACACCGGGGAGCTGTTTTTT.

The V gene is TRBV10-3, the J gene TRBJ1-1; D is unclear. The CDR3 consists of 16 residues. Germline CDR1 reads ENHRY; CDR2 reads SYGVKD. The V and J ends lost 2 bases and 8 bases respectively, with 21 bases between them. The CDR3, as DNA: TGTGCCATCAGTGAGGTTATAAGGGCCGTCCCCACCGAAGCTTTCTTT. Translated: CAISEVIRAVPTEAFF.

V and J are TRBV7-2 and TRBJ2-5; the match to TRBD2 covers 10 bases. J was trimmed by 2 bases and V by 5 bases; bases with no gene match: 5. This CDR3 has 15 amino acids. Germline assignment: CDR1 SGHTA and CDR2 FQGNSA. The CDR3 DNA reads as TGTGCCAGCAGCCTCGGACTAGCGGCACAAGAGACCCAGTACTTC. Translated: CASSLGLAAQETQYF.

This clonotype was recorded at least ten times. This may arise from a read error, as a much more abundant clone is one base away. The chain links TRBV6-1 to TRBJ2-5; 8 bases line up with TRBD2. From germline, CDR1 is MNHNS and CDR2 SASEGT. The CDR3 is 13 amino acids. With V trimmed by 8 bases and J by 11 bases, 13 bases remained unmatched. CDR3 loop: CASSGGADNEQYF. DNA of the CDR3: TGTGCCAGCTCCGGGGGGGCCGATAATGAGCAGTACTTC.

Here the CDR3 reads CASSPLGQGGTDTQYF. The CDR3 DNA is TGTGCCAGCAGCCCGCTGGGACAGGGGGGTACAGATACGCAGTATTTT. V gene TRBV11-3 combines with J gene TRBJ2-3; TRBD1 agrees at 11 bases. The CDR3 extends over 16 amino acids. The V gene end was trimmed by 5 bases and the J gene end by 3 bases; junction bases not matched to a gene: 7. Germline CDR1 is SGHNT and CDR2 is YENEEA. Supplemented by reference TRBV11-3 and TRBJ2-3, the full variable domain reads EAGVVQSPRYKIIEKKQPVAFWCNPISGHNTLYWYLQNLGQGPELLIRYENEEAVDDSQLPKDRFSAERLKGVDSTLKIQPAELGDSAVYLCASSPLGQGGTDTQYFGPGTRLTVL.